This T cell receptor beta chain was obtained from a study of OX40 agonist ivuxolimab in advanced cancers. Overall study context: Mean age 60 years, range roughly 23 to 79; nearly 85% male. Prior checkpoint blockade (anti-PD-1, anti-PD-L1 or anti-CTLA-4) was permitted; under 50% had it.

Points on this clone: Its antigen is undetermined.

This CDR3 spans 16 amino acids. CDR1 and CDR2 (germline): SGHNT, YYREEE (reference sequence). After removal of 4 bases from V and 3 bases from J, the junction contained 11 bases not matched to a gene. Study-wide results and limits: Clonal expansion from baseline to week 6 occurred in both CD4+ and CD8+ T cells.

TCRdb's copy holds only in-frame clones and misses some; the assay was immunoSEQ multiplex PCR. The data hold around 99,000 clones, with 90% observed a single time. The origin of this receptor is an adult with an advanced solid tumor such as melanoma, head and neck, liver or kidney cancer. Here the sequenced sample was CD4+ or CD8+ T cells sorted from blood, taken in a trial of the OX40 agonist ivuxolimab. V and J are TRBV5-4 and TRBJ2-7; the match to TRBD1 covers 9 bases. CDR3 nucleotides: TGTGCCAGCAGCCCAATGCCGGGACAGGGTGTCTACGAGCAGTACTTC. Its protein is CASSPMPGQGVYEQYF.